This TCR beta chain was captured in a study of blood T cells in healthy people across ages. Per-sample PBMC isolation yielded at least 6.5 million cells. This clonotype was detected only a few times. Its antigen is unknown. A much bigger clone sits one base away, suggesting this may be a read error. Through a sample-barcoded 5' primer and a J-beta primer mix, a second PCR was run for about 6 to 11 cycles. Researchers report that a template-switch adaptor with 12 random nucleotides tagged each cDNA molecule. Each single sample gave us at least 3 million CDR3-containing paired-end reads. TCRdb redid the calling of the 5' RACE reads with MiXCR, one entry per CDR3 protein. The sample has 700,000 or so distinct CDR3 sequences, around a fifth seen once. Study observations and caveats: Observed TCR beta diversity per million T cells went down as age went up. This fall followed a roughly linear course with age.

The CDR3 spans 12 residues. The V gene's germline CDR1 is SEHNR and CDR2 FQNEAQ (reference sequence). V gave up 4 bases and J gave up 8 bases, with 11 bases separating them. The chain combines TRBV7-9 with TRBJ1-2; D ambiguous. The origin of this receptor is a man aged 70-80 years in good health. Material: blood. The CDR3 nucleotides are TGTGCCAGCAGCTCCAAAGCAGAGGGCTACACCTTC. Its translation: CASSSKAEGYTF.